The 26 T cell receptor beta chains in this list originate from one sample, sequenced in a study of blood T cell repertoires in COVID-19. The data were produced by immunoSEQ multiplex PCR, yet TCRdb's version contains in-frame clones alone and is incomplete. The profile shows 250,000 to 350,000 clones, roughly 84% of them singletons. Source material: peripheral blood. The receptor source for this set is a human donor with COVID-19, enrolled during active disease. The donor label of this sample is uncertain.

The V and J genes are TRBV5-1 and TRBJ2-3, with 9 bases aligning to TRBD1. Germline-derived CDR1 and CDR2 are SGHRS and YFSETQ. After removal of 0 bases from V and 5 bases from J, the junction contained 4 bases not matched to a gene. The CDR3 length is 15 residues. CDR3 DNA: TGCGCCAGCAGCTTGGCCGGGACAGGGAGAGATACGCAGTATTTT. Residues: CASSLAGTGRDTQYF.

J is TRBJ1-1 and V is TRBV18, with 8 bases matching TRBD1. The V segment lost 6 bases and the J segment 5 bases; nucleotides outside the gene matches: 5. The germline CDR1 and CDR2 sequences are KGHSH and LQKENI. The CDR3 totals 13 residues. Here the CDR3 DNA reads TGTGCCAGCTCCCCCCAGGGGGCGACTGAAGCTTTCTTT. It yields the protein CASSPQGATEAFF.

The genes are TRBV28 and TRBJ1-5, with D hard to call. V lost 6 bases and J 4 bases, leaving 10 bases between the germline ends. In germline, CDR1 is MDHEN, CDR2 SYDVKM. The CDR3 is made up of 13 amino acids. Written as DNA, the CDR3 is TGTGCCAGCAGCCCGACACTTAATCAGCCCCAGCATTTT. Its protein is CASSPTLNQPQHF.

The V and J genes are TRBV30 and TRBJ2-3; TRBD1 might be the D (5 bases). Between the trimmed V and J ends, which lost 0 bases and 4 bases, there was a span of 20 bases. This CDR3 is built from 17 residues. CDR1 GTSNPN and CDR2 SVGIG come from the germline V gene (reference sequence). The chain's CDR3 is CAWSVEGAVRASDTQYF. Here the CDR3 DNA reads TGTGCCTGGAGTGTCGAAGGCGCAGTCAGGGCGTCAGATACGCAGTATTTT.

The J gene is TRBJ1-2, the V gene TRBV18; 7 nucleotides align to TRBD1. The trim removed 3 bases at V and 5 bases at J, leaving 3 bases unmatched. The CDR3 covers 13 residues. Per germline, CDR1 KGHSH and CDR2 LQKENI. The CDR3 protein is CASSPDREYGYTF. CDR3 nucleotides: TGTGCCAGCTCACCTGACAGGGAGTATGGCTACACCTTC.

The chain is built from TRBV3-1 (or the pseudogene TRBV3-2) and TRBJ1-1; TRBD1 matches 8 bases. The CDR3 runs 14 residues. The junction had 6 bases not matched to a gene; V was cut back by 6 bases and J by 3 bases. Germline values: CDR1 LGHDT, CDR2 YNNKEL (reference sequence). The CDR3 DNA follows: TGTGCCAGCAGGGGAATGGACAGGGACACTGAAGCTTTCTTT. Translation gives CASRGMDRDTEAFF.

The chain carries TRBV5-1 and TRBJ1-1; D is perhaps TRBD1 (6 bases). The germline gives CDR1 SGHRS, CDR2 YFSETQ. This CDR3 spans 14 amino acids. V lost 3 bases and J 6 bases, leaving 15 bases between the germline ends. DNA for the CDR3: TGCGCCAGCAGCTCAGTACAGGGCGGCGCTGAAGCTTTCTTT. Translated: CASSSVQGGAEAFF.

This clone was found a few times. The chain couples TRBV5-1 to TRBJ1-2, with TRBD1 as a possible D gene (5 bases). The CDR3 runs 14 residues. Germline assignment: CDR1 SGHRS and CDR2 YFSETQ. Trimming removed 0 bases at V and 4 bases at J, with 10 bases between. The CDR3 coding sequence is TGCGCCAGCAGCTTGGCAGGAGACAGCTATGGCTACACCTTC. Amino acid sequence: CASSLAGDSYGYTF.

This clone was observed a handful of times. For the CDR3, the DNA is TGCAGCGTTACTTGGGGCTTGAACACTGAAGCTTTCTTT. It yields the protein CSVTWGLNTEAFF. The V call is TRBV29-1, the J call TRBJ1-1; TRBD1 is a possible D gene (5 bases). Germline V gene sequence: CDR1 SQVTM, CDR2 ANQGSEA. The CDR3 loop spans 13 amino acids. V dropped 5 bases and J dropped 0 bases, with 10 bases sitting between them.

The chain employs TRBV2 and TRBJ1-1; D remains ambiguous. Trimming removed 7 bases at V and 4 bases at J, with 7 bases between. The CDR3 is 11 amino acids. Germline V gene sequence: CDR1 SNHLY, CDR2 FYNNEI. For the CDR3, the DNA is TGTGCCAGCATGTTAGCCACTGAAGCTTTCTTT. The encoded protein is CASMLATEAFF.

The chain couples TRBV7-8 to TRBJ1-2, with a possible D match to TRBD1 (5 bases). This CDR3 region has 13 residues. From germline, CDR1 is SGHVS and CDR2 FQNEAQ. V gave up 8 bases and J gave up 6 bases, with 16 bases separating them. CDR3 bases: TGTGCCAGCCATAGGGAGGGGACCAATGGCTACACCTTC. It encodes CASHREGTNGYTF.

The table lists this clone with many counts. The CDR3 here is CASSLTIGMTTNTQYF. CDR3 DNA sequence: TGTGCCAGCAGCTTAACCATCGGGATGACCACGAATACGCAGTATTTT. The V and J genes are TRBV7-3 and TRBJ2-3; D may be TRBD2 (5 bases). V lost 0 bases and J 7 bases, leaving 17 bases between the germline ends. The CDR3 loop spans 16 amino acids. Germline CDR1 is SGHTA and CDR2 is FQGTGA.

V gene TRBV29-1 combines with J gene TRBJ2-2; a possible D gene is TRBD1 (6 bases). With 5 bases removed from V and 3 bases from J, the gap between germline ends came to 13 bases. This CDR3 is built from 14 residues. The germline V gene encodes CDR1 SQVTM and CDR2 ANQGSEA. CDR3 amino acids: CSVSPAGDTGELFF. CDR3 sequence (DNA): TGCAGCGTTTCCCCGGCAGGGGACACCGGGGAGCTGTTTTTT.

This chain links TRBV19 with TRBJ2-1, with D possibly matching TRBD1 (5 bases). V lost 3 bases and J lost 10, with 16 bases in between. This CDR3 region has 14 residues. The germline CDR1 and CDR2 sequences are LNHDA and SQIVND (reference sequence). This CDR3 is CASSILGPPGEQFF. The DNA for the CDR3 is TGTGCCAGTAGTATTTTGGGGCCTCCCGGCGAGCAGTTCTTC.

CDR3 protein: CASSLASGPYNEQFF. CDR3 bases: TGTGCCAGCAGCTTGGCAAGCGGCCCTTACAATGAGCAGTTCTTC. V and J are TRBV5-6 and TRBJ2-1; TRBD2 is a possible D gene (5 bases). CDR1 is SGHDT and CDR2 is YYEEEE in the germline V gene. Trimming shortened V by 0 bases and J by 4 bases, and 11 bases separated the two germline ends. There are 15 residues in the CDR3.

The chain is built from TRBV6-6 and TRBJ2-6, with 7 bases aligning to TRBD1. Trimming took 7 bases from V and 4 from J; bases not matched to a gene: 10. The CDR3 length is 16 residues. Germline-derived CDR1 and CDR2 are MNHNY and SVGAGI (reference sequence). In DNA form, the CDR3 reads TGTGCCAGCACCCCAGAGGGGGCGGCCGGGGCCAACGTCCTGACTTTC. Translating it yields CASTPEGAAGANVLTF.

V usage is TRBV4-1 and J usage is TRBJ2-2; D unresolved. The germline CDR1 and CDR2 sequences are MGHRA and YSYEKL. The V and J ends lost 3 bases and 8 bases respectively, with 13 bases between them. The CDR3 loop spans 14 amino acids. DNA of the CDR3: TGCGCCAGCAGCCAGCAGCGAGCGCCAGGGGAGCTGTTTTTT. Residues: CASSQQRAPGELFF.

The chain combines TRBV14 with TRBJ1-4, with a tentative D call TRBD1 (6 bases). Germline loops: CDR1 SGHDN, CDR2 FVKESK. The V end lost 0 bases, the J end lost 13 bases, and 12 bases lay between the germline ends. This CDR3 comprises 13 residues. CDR3 sequence reads: CASSQDRGAGLFF. For the CDR3, the DNA is TGTGCCAGCAGCCAAGATCGGGGGGCCGGACTGTTTTTT.

The rearrangement uses TRBV9 and TRBJ2-1; TRBD2 matches 7 bases. The CDR3 has 16 amino acids. V shed 0 bases, J shed 8 bases, and the junction held 11 bases outside the gene matches. CDR1 is SGDLS and CDR2 is YYNGEE in the germline V gene. The CDR3 DNA is TGTGCCAGCAGCGTAGCAGGAGGGAGGGCCAGAGATGAGCAGTTCTTC. Translation: CASSVAGGRARDEQFF. Drawing the rest from reference TRBV9 and TRBJ2-1, the complete variable domain is DSGVTQTPKHLITATGQRVTLRCSPRSGDLSVYWYQQSLDQGLQFLIQYYNGEERAKGNILERFSAQQFPDLHSELNLSSLELGDSALYFCASSVAGGRARDEQFFGPGTRLTVL.

The gene calls are TRBV6-1 and TRBJ1-1, with D possibly being TRBD1 (5 bases). The CDR3 is 14 amino acids. Trimming left V 7 bases short and J 0 bases short, with 12 bases between. CDR1 MNHNS and CDR2 SASEGT come from the germline V gene. CDR3 sequence: CASTRGDLNTEAFF. The CDR3 region has the DNA TGTGCCAGCACCCGGGGGGATTTGAACACTGAAGCTTTCTTT.

This chain links TRBV30 with TRBJ2-1, with 8 bases that match TRBD2. Germline V lookup: CDR1 GTSNPN, CDR2 SVGIG (reference sequence). The CDR3 has 14 amino acids. Trimming at V came to 5 bases and at J to 7 bases, leaving 10 bases not matched to a gene. The CDR3 DNA reads TGTGCCTGGTCTCCGGGCTCGGGGGGGAATGAGCAGTTCTTC. This sequence encodes CAWSPGSGGNEQFF. The whole variable domain, filled in from reference TRBV30 and TRBJ2-1, reads SQTIHQWPATLVQPVGSPLSLECTVEGTSNPNLYWYRQAAGRGLQLLFYSVGIGQISSEVPQNLSASRPQDRQFILSSKKLLLSDSGFYLCAWSPGSGGNEQFFGPGTRLTVL.

The V and J genes are TRBV5-6 and TRBJ1-5, with 7 bases matching TRBD1. The CDR3 runs to 14 residues. CDR1 is SGHDT, CDR2 YYEEEE, per germline. Germline trimming cut 0 bases from V and 6 bases from J; bases unmatched to any gene: 3. CDR3 in amino acids: CASSLGRGSQPQHF. Written as DNA, the CDR3 is TGTGCCAGCAGCTTGGGCAGGGGGAGTCAGCCCCAGCATTTT.

The V and J genes are TRBV6-5 and TRBJ1-5; 8 nucleotides agree with TRBD1. V shed 5 bases and J 6 bases; nucleotides not matched to a gene: 9. The CDR3 spans 15 residues. CDR1 and CDR2 from the germline V gene are MNHEY and SVGAGI. CDR3: CASSTQGGTLQPQHF. The DNA of the CDR3 is TGTGCCAGCAGTACACAGGGGGGGACCCTTCAGCCCCAGCATTTT.

The rearrangement uses TRBV27 and TRBJ1-2; D is unclear. This CDR3 has 14 amino acids. The germline V gene encodes CDR1 MNHEY and CDR2 SMNVEV (reference sequence). V lost 0 bases and J lost 5, with 10 bases in between. CDR3 sequence (DNA): TGTGCCAGCAGTTTATCCTACTTGCCGTATGGCTACACCTTC. Residues: CASSLSYLPYGYTF.

Written as DNA, the CDR3 is TGCGCCAGGCGGTCGTCCCACATGAACACTGAAGCTTTCTTT. It encodes CARRSSHMNTEAFF. The chain joins TRBV5-1 to TRBJ1-1; D not resolved. In germline, CDR1 is SGHRS, CDR2 YFSETQ. The CDR3 spans 14 residues. V was trimmed by 8 bases and J by 0 bases, leaving 14 bases between them.

Comments on this clone: The identical CDR3 is also encoded by other nucleotide sequences in the sample. The rearrangement uses TRBV5-1 and TRBJ1-5; D is possibly TRBD1 (6 bases). This CDR3 is built from 15 residues. Germline V lookup: CDR1 SGHRS, CDR2 YFSETQ. Trimming shortened V by 0 bases and J by 1 base, and 8 bases separated the two germline ends. CDR3: CASSLGQGSNQPQHF. CDR3 sequence (DNA): TGCGCCAGCAGCTTGGGGCAGGGGAGCAATCAGCCCCAGCATTTT.